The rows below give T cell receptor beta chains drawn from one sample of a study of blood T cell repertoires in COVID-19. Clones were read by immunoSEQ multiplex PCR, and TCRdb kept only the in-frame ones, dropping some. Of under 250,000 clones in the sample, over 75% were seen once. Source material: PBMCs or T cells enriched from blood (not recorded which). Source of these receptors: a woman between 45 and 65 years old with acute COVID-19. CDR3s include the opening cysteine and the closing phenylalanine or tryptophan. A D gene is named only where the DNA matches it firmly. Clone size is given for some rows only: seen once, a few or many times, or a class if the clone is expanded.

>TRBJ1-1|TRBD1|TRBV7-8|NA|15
CASSPRQGWDPEAFF
TGTGCCAGCAGCCCGCGACAGGGTTGGGACCCTGAAGCTTTCTTT
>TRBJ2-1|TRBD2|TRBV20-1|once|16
CSASGLAGGQRNEQFF
TGCAGTGCTAGTGGCCTAGCGGGGGGGCAAAGGAATGAGCAGTTCTTC
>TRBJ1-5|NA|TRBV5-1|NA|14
CASSLEAGWQPQHF
TGCGCCAGCAGCTTGGAGGCCGGGTGGCAGCCCCAGCATTTT
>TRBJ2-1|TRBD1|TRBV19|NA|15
CASSLDRPAYNEQFF
TGTGCCAGTAGCCTGGACAGGCCGGCCTACAATGAGCAGTTCTTC
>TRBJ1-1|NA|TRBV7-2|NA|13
CASSFTGSTEAFF
TGTGCCAGCAGCTTCACAGGGTCCACTGAAGCTTTCTTT
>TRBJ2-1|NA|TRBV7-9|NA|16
CASSVHSGDTYNEQFF
TGTGCCAGCAGCGTCCATTCAGGGGATACCTACAATGAGCAGTTCTTC
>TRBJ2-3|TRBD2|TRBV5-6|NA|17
CASSLAVPSGGPDTQYF
TGTGCCAGCAGCTTGGCGGTCCCTAGCGGGGGTCCGGATACGCAGTATTTT
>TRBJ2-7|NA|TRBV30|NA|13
CAWMTGTTYEQYF
TGTGCCTGGATGACAGGCACTACCTACGAGCAGTACTTC
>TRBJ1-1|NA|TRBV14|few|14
CASSQDSWNTEAFF
TGTGCCAGCAGCCAGGACAGCTGGAACACTGAAGCTTTCTTT
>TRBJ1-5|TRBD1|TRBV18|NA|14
CASSPTGGNQPQHF
TGTGCCAGCTCACCAACAGGGGGCAACCAGCCCCAGCATTTT
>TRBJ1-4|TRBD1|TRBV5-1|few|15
CASSLRTGGGEKLFF
TGCGCCAGCAGCCTACGGACAGGGGGAGGTGAAAAACTGTTTTTT
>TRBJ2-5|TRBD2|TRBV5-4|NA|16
CASSLVGRTSQETQYF
TGTGCCAGCAGCTTGGTTGGGAGGACTAGTCAAGAGACCCAGTACTTC
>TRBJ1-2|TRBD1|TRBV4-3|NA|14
CASSRSTGNYGYTF
TGCGCCAGCAGCCGCTCGACAGGGAACTATGGCTACACCTTC
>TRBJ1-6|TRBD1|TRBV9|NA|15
CASSVAGTANSPLHF
TGTGCCAGCAGCGTAGCTGGGACAGCAAATTCACCCCTCCACTTT
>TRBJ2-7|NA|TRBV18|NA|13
CASSPRQSYEQYF
TGTGCCAGCTCACCGAGACAGTCCTACGAGCAGTACTTC
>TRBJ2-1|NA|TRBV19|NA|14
CASGFGGRYNEQFF
TGTGCCAGTGGGTTCGGGGGACGTTACAATGAGCAGTTCTTC
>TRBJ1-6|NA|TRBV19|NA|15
CASRSAGAVSSPLHF
TGTGCCAGTAGATCCGCGGGGGCAGTTAGTTCACCCCTCCACTTT
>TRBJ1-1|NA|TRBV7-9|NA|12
CASSFKNTEAFF
TGTGCCAGCAGCTTTAAGAACACTGAAGCTTTCTTT
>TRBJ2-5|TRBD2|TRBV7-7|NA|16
CASSLESGGGQETQYF
TGTGCTAGCAGCTTGGAGAGCGGGGGCGGTCAAGAGACCCAGTACTTC
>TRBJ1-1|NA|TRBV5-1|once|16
CASSLAGVGVNTEAFF
TGCGCCAGCAGCTTGGCGGGGGTTGGGGTGAACACTGAAGCTTTCTTT
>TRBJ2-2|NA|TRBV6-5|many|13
CASSLRRAGELFF
TGTGCCAGCAGTCTTCGCAGGGCCGGGGAGCTGTTTTTT
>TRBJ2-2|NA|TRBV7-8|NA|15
CASSRELTNTGELFF
TGTGCCAGCAGTCGCGAACTCACGAACACCGGGGAGCTGTTTTTT
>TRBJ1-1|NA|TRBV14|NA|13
CASRWGLNTEAFF
TGTGCCAGCAGATGGGGGCTGAACACTGAAGCTTTCTTT
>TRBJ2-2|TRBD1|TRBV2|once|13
CASSGQGTGELFF
TGTGCCAGCAGTGGACAGGGGACCGGGGAGCTGTTTTTT
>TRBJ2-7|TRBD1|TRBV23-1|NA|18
CASSQWKQGNPFFVKQYF
TGCGCCAGCAGTCAATGGAAACAGGGGAACCCCTTTTTTGTGAAGCAGTACTTC
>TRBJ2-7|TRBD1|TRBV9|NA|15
CASSVSFGRGYEQYF
TGTGCCAGCAGCGTAAGTTTCGGCAGGGGGTACGAGCAGTACTTC
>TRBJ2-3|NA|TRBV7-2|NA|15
CASSLKTGPTDTQYF
TGTGCCAGCAGCTTAAAGACAGGCCCCACAGATACGCAGTATTTT
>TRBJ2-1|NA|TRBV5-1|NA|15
CASSLTGGAGNEQFF
TGCGCCAGCAGCTTGACTGGGGGGGCCGGCAATGAGCAGTTCTTC
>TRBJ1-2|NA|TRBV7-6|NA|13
CASSRTGLYGYTF
TGTGCCAGCAGCCGGACGGGACTCTATGGCTACACCTTC
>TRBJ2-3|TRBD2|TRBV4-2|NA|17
CASSQEGSGGSTDTQYF
TGTGCCAGCAGCCAAGAAGGTAGCGGGGGGTCCACAGATACGCAGTATTTT
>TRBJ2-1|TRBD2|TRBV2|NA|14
CASSGGGSYNEQFF
TGTGCCAGCAGTGGGGGGGGTTCCTACAATGAGCAGTTCTTC
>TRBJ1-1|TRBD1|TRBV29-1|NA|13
CSVRRQGGTEAFF
TGCAGCGTCCGTAGACAGGGCGGCACTGAAGCTTTCTTT
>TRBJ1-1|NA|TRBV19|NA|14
CASSIAAANTEAFF
TGTGCCAGTAGTATAGCGGCGGCGAACACTGAAGCTTTCTTT
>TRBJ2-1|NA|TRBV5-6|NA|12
CASNMVGGEQFF
TGTGCCAGCAATATGGTGGGAGGTGAGCAGTTCTTC
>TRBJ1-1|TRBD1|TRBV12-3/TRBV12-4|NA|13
CASQGQGDTEAFF
TGTGCCAGCCAGGGACAGGGGGACACTGAAGCTTTCTTT
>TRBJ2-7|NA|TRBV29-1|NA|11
CSAGHRYEQYF
TGCAGCGCCGGACACCGCTACGAGCAGTACTTC
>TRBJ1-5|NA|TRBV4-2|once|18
CASSQDWLDQTFNQPQHF
TGTGCCAGCAGCCAAGACTGGTTAGATCAAACTTTTAATCAGCCCCAGCATTTT
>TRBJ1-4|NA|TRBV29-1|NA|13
CSVGNSGGEKLFF
TGCAGCGTTGGGAACAGTGGAGGGGAAAAACTGTTTTTT
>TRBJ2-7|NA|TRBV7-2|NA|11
CASSPGRYPYF
TGTGCCAGCAGCCCTGGCCGTTATCCGTACTTC
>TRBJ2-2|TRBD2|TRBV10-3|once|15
CATCPSGANTGELFF
TGTGCCACCTGCCCCAGCGGGGCGAACACCGGGGAGCTGTTTTTT
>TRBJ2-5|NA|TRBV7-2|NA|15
CASSLNYQSQETQYF
TGTGCCAGCAGCTTAAACTACCAGAGCCAAGAGACCCAGTACTTC